This TCR beta chain stems from a study of human T cells and chemical hapten exposure listed by TCRdb under 2021. Describing the broader study: For sensitization, 2% DPC in acetone was applied to a 2 cm by 2 cm area of upper inner arm skin. Patient blood was sampled pre-sensitization (week 0) and at 2, 6 and about 24 weeks after DPC sensitization. This study followed changes in the peripheral blood TCR repertoire in vivo during primary and secondary sensitization of alopecia patients to the hapten diphenylcyclopropenone (DPC). Most of the patients in the cohort were female, and the cohort covered alopecia areata with under or over 50% scalp involvement, alopecia totalis and alopecia universalis. Libraries were pooled for sequencing, and variation in per-sample TCR yields was attributed mainly to small differences in library volumes within the pool. Patients additionally received weekly therapeutic DPC doses to the scalp throughout the approximately 24-week study period. Twenty-nine alopecia patients provided blood for TCR sequencing at one to four time points (pre-sensitization, 2, 6 and 24 weeks). Patch testing was done on the upper back using Finn chambers containing 0.01% DPC, and results were scored after 6 days according to International Contact Dermatitis Research Group standards.

The paper's findings and limits, for the study overall: Expanded TCRs formed significantly more large CDR3 similarity clusters than pre-sensitization or healthy control sets, consistent with antigen-driven responses. Patch test score correlated positively with the number of PT1 expanded TCRs, reaching significance at thresholds 8, 16 and 32 but not at 4. Repeated subsampling changed both the strength of the expansion versus patch-test correlation and the threshold at which the correlation became significant. The number of TCRs above 1 in 1000 frequency did not change with DPC sensitization; there was no evidence of global repertoire structure alterations. All patients had alopecia, a presumed autoimmune disease, so their immune response might differ from that of healthy individuals.

The time point label, read with the paper, signifies: pre-sensitization, week 0. The sample's treatment or condition label, decoded: therapeutic diphenylcyclopropenone sensitization with weekly scalp DPC. Blood at each patch-test visit was drawn before the patch test was applied. Eligible patients were aged 18 to 70, diagnosed with alopecia, deemed suitable for DPC therapy, and excluded if pregnant. Total RNA was isolated from unfractionated whole blood collected in Tempus Blood RNA tubes. Library method: RACE. The instrument given in TCRdb is NextSeq 500. Library preparation attached unique molecular identifiers to individual cDNA molecules for quantitative, reproducible TCR counting. Both TCR alpha and TCR beta chains were sequenced from each blood RNA sample. Per the authors' processing: Samples had a median of roughly 99,000 TCRs, with a range from roughly 20,000 to 690,600. The Decombinator software suite was used to annotate V, J and CDR3 in the TCR reads. To make PS versus PT1 abundance plots, every sample was subsampled to the same number of TCRs (28,000). Expanded TCRs were defined as absent before sensitization and observed at least eight times at the 2-week time point. TCRdb reworked the public reads: Q25 trimming with fastp, MiXCR clone assembly, productive beta chains retained. CDR3 protein duplicates are merged, each entry listing the most common genes and DNA. TCRdb, not the authors, supplied the V and J calls. The sample contains 50,000 to 70,000 distinct CDR3 sequences, roughly a tenth of them found a single time. The ten largest clones add up to 9.6% of the sample.

This clonotype was seen more than once but under ten times. The specificity of this receptor is unknown. No much larger clone exists at a distance of one base, and base qualities are not known. The clonotype was recovered from a man aged 35-49 years with alopecia areata. Some clones in this sample may be carry-over from other donors' samples. The specimen comprised whole blood, sampled in connection with sensitization to the hapten diphenylcyclopropenone (DPC).

DNA sequence: TGCGCCAGCAGCGCGGGTGTAGGGGGCAGAGGAAACACCATATATTTT. Translated, this is CASSAGVGGRGNTIYF. The chain joins TRBV5-1 to TRBJ1-3, and 7 junction bases match TRBD1. For this chain, trimming is 4 bases at the V end and 4 bases at the J end, and the number of junction bases without a gene match is 11. From its cysteine to its phenylalanine, the CDR3 spans 16 amino acids. Solely the CDR3 DNA is kept, with 48 bases framed from the first base. In the germline V gene, CDR1 corresponds to SGHRS and CDR2 to YFSETQ. Extended through the reference TRBV5-1 and TRBJ1-3 proteins, this CDR3 yields the full variable domain: KAGVTQTPRYLIKTRGQQVTLSCSPISGHRSVSWYQQTPGQGLQFLFEYFSETQRNKGNFPGRFSGRQFSNSRSEMNVSTLELGDSALYLCASSAGVGGRGNTIYFGEGSWLTVV.